The present T cell receptor beta chain was sequenced within a study of blood T cells in healthy people across ages. It was with a sample-barcoded 5' primer and a J-beta primer mix that a second PCR of roughly 6 to 11 cycles was run. TCRdb analysed the 5' RACE reads with MiXCR anew, one entry per CDR3 protein. Of about 1.7 million distinct CDR3 sequences in the sample, roughly 30% were seen once. Points from the study as a whole: Calculation of diversity from one million T cells yielded estimates considered to be underestimates. Per million T cells, TCR beta diversity dropped roughly linearly as age increased.

Looked up from germline, CDR1 is DFQATT and CDR2 is SNEGSKA (reference sequence). The CDR3 runs 11 residues. V gave up 5 bases and J gave up 2 bases, with 6 bases separating them. Remarks on this clonotype: What it recognizes is unknown.

For every donor, a draw yielded 9.5 to 10 milliliters of peripheral blood. The sequence was obtained from a woman aged 25-40 years in good health. The chain links TRBV20-1 to TRBJ1-2, with D uncertain. The sample consisted of blood. The CDR3 coding sequence is TGCAGTGCTGCCGTGAACTATGGCTACACCTTC. Its protein product is CSAAVNYGYTF.